Following are 26 T cell receptor beta chains from one sample sequenced in a study of beta chain features in type 1 diabetes. Overall study findings and caveats: Shortening that was moderate but significant affected the TCRB CDR3s of Type 1 diabetes patients in all four CD4+ subsets.

The study reverse transcribed the entire isolated RNA, so it sequenced expressed TCRB transcripts. Profiled with immunoSEQ multiplex PCR; TCRdb holds only in-frame clones, not every one. The sample contains 640,000 or so clones, 13% of which appear only once. The antigens of these receptors remain unknown. The source material was naive CD4+ T cells from blood. The origin of the receptors is a man aged 18 to 29 with type 1 diabetes.

This rearrangement joins TRBV6-5 to TRBJ2-3; tentative D call: TRBD2 (6 bases). This CDR3 has 13 residues. V gave up 8 bases and J gave up 8 bases, with 17 bases separating them. The germline V gene encodes CDR1 MNHEY and CDR2 SVGAGI. The CDR3, as DNA: TGTGCCAGCGCCGACCCGGGGGAGCGTACGCAGTATTTT. Protein sequence: CASADPGERTQYF.

This clone was counted between two and nine times. The chain has TRBV5-1 and TRBJ1-1; D is undetermined. CDR3 size: 14 residues. Germline assignment: CDR1 SGHRS and CDR2 YFSETQ. V lost 0 bases and J lost 5, with 11 bases in between. The CDR3 protein is CASSLGRGYTEAFF. The CDR3 bases are TGCGCCAGCAGCTTGGGACGGGGTTATACTGAAGCTTTCTTT.

This clone has just a few counts. The chain links TRBV7-9 to TRBJ2-1; TRBD1 matches at 8 bases. With 6 bases clipped from V and 6 bases from J, the junction kept 10 bases outside the gene matches. The germline V gene encodes CDR1 SEHNR and CDR2 FQNEAQ (reference sequence). This CDR3 comprises 15 residues. Here the CDR3 reads CASSSQGVSVNEQFF. The CDR3 bases are TGTGCCAGCAGTTCACAGGGGGTTTCGGTCAATGAGCAGTTCTTC. Supplemented by reference TRBV7-9 and TRBJ2-1, the full variable domain reads DTGVSQNPRHKITKRGQNVTFRCDPISEHNRLYWYRQTLGQGPEFLTYFQNEAQLEKSRLLSDRFSAERPKGSFSTLEIQRTEQGDSAMYLCASSSQGVSVNEQFFGPGTRLTVL.

J is TRBJ1-1 and V is TRBV6-1, with D hard to call. CDR1 and CDR2 (germline): MNHNS, SASEGT. V lost 2 bases and J lost 5, with 6 bases in between. This CDR3 comprises 12 residues. CDR3 DNA sequence: TGTGCCAGCAGTGAAAGGCGGACTGAAGCTTTCTTT. Amino acid sequence: CASSERRTEAFF.

The CDR3 DNA sequence: TGTGCCAGCAGCTTTGGACAGCTTCTTCAAGACGAGCAGTACTTC. This sequence encodes CASSFGQLLQDEQYF. The chain employs TRBV7-9 and TRBJ2-7, with a possible D match to TRBD1 (6 bases). The germline V gene encodes CDR1 SEHNR and CDR2 FQNEAQ (reference sequence). The V end was cut by 3 bases, the J end by 5 bases, with 17 bases between. There are 15 residues in the CDR3.

This clone was seen a few times. A read error is possible here, since a much larger clone lies one base away. The same CDR3 arises from other DNA sequences in this sample as well. This rearrangement joins TRBV25-1 to TRBJ2-3, with D unclear. V dropped 5 bases and J dropped 2 bases, with 2 bases sitting between them. CDR3 length equals 11 residues. Germline-derived CDR1 and CDR2 are MGHDK and SYGVNS. The CDR3 bases are TGTGCCAGCAGTAACACAGATACGCAGTATTTT. It encodes CASSNTDTQYF.

The gene calls are TRBV7-2 and TRBJ1-1; D is uncertain. CDR1 and CDR2 from the germline V gene are SGHTA and FQGNSA. V dropped 4 bases and J dropped 2 bases, with 14 bases sitting between them. The CDR3 loop spans 15 amino acids. CDR3 sequence: CASSSRGAPNTEAFF. The CDR3 DNA reads TGTGCCAGCAGCTCGAGAGGAGCACCCAACACTGAAGCTTTCTTT.

The chain joins TRBV6-5 to TRBJ1-3; 7 bases agree with TRBD1. The V gene's germline CDR1 is MNHEY and CDR2 SVGAGI. This CDR3 comprises 15 residues. V was pared by 5 bases and J by 3 bases, with 7 bases of the junction left unmatched. CDR3 coding DNA: TGTGCCAGCAGTCAAACAGGGGAAAGTGGAAACACCATATATTTT. Its protein is CASSQTGESGNTIYF.

The chain recombines TRBV7-9 with TRBJ1-2; D remains unclear. The CDR3 sequence is 13 residues long. From germline, CDR1 is SEHNR and CDR2 FQNEAQ (reference sequence). V was shortened by 3 bases and J by 6 bases, with 11 bases between the two germline ends. The CDR3 coding sequence is TGTGCCAGCAGCTTTTGGGGATCCAATGGCTACACCTTC. This translates into CASSFWGSNGYTF.

This clone was detected only a few times. The gene calls are TRBV15 and TRBJ1-2; no firm D call. This CDR3 is 13 amino acids long. Per the germline V gene, CDR1 is LNHNV and CDR2 is YYDKDF (reference sequence). V gave up 0 bases and J gave up 8 bases, with 10 bases separating them. The CDR3 DNA follows: TGTGCCACCAGCAGAGATGAACTCGCGGGCTACACCTTC. Protein sequence: CATSRDELAGYTF. Complete variable domain (other parts from reference TRBV15 and TRBJ1-2): DAMVIQNPRYQVTQFGKPVTLSCSQTLNHNVMYWYQQKSSQAPKLLFHYYDKDFNNEADTPDNFQSRRPNTSFCFLDIRSPGLGDTAMYLCATSRDELAGYTFGSGTRLTVV.

A few counts support this clone. This sequence joins TRBV30 and TRBJ2-7, with 7 bases that match TRBD1. The CDR3 is made up of 13 amino acids. CDR1 and CDR2 from the germline V gene are GTSNPN and SVGIG (reference sequence). V dropped 3 bases and J dropped 1; count of bases not matched to a gene: 3. The CDR3 coding sequence is TGTGCCTGGAGGCGGACAGGTTCCTACGAGCAGTACTTC. This codes for CAWRRTGSYEQYF.

This clone was observed a few times. The rearrangement uses TRBV30 and TRBJ1-2; possibly TRBD1 for D (5 bases). The germline V gene encodes CDR1 GTSNPN and CDR2 SVGIG (reference sequence). The CDR3 covers 11 residues. The V end was cut by 0 bases, the J end by 13 bases, with 12 bases between. CDR3 protein: CAWSVTQGGTF. The CDR3 nucleotides are TGTGCCTGGAGTGTAACCCAGGGAGGCACCTTC.

The table lists this clone with a few counts. The genes are TRBV13 and TRBJ1-5; D may be TRBD1 (5 bases). The CDR3 spans 15 residues. Germline lookup yields CDR1 PRHDT and CDR2 FYEKMQ (reference sequence). The ends were cut back, 0 bases at V and 1 base at J, with 7 bases in the middle. CDR3 sequence: CASSLGRVSNQPQHF. DNA for the CDR3: TGTGCCAGCAGCTTAGGCAGGGTAAGCAATCAGCCCCAGCATTTT.

The chain joins TRBV28 to TRBJ1-2; perhaps TRBD1 as D (6 bases). Trimming took off 7 bases at V and 8 bases at J, with 17 bases between the two ends. Germline V gene data show CDR1 as MDHEN and CDR2 as SYDVKM. The CDR3 extends over 13 amino acids. CDR3 protein: CASTHGDTYGYTF. In DNA, the CDR3 is TGTGCCAGCACCCACGGGGACACCTACGGCTACACCTTC.

This clone occurred a few times. The rearrangement links TRBV2 to TRBJ1-5; D call uncertain. This CDR3 has 16 residues. V lost 1 base and J 1 base, leaving 11 bases between the germline ends. Germline lookup yields CDR1 SNHLY and CDR2 FYNNEI. This CDR3 reads CASSEGRAPSNQPQHF. The CDR3, as DNA: TGTGCCAGCAGTGAAGGACGGGCCCCCAGCAATCAGCCCCAGCATTTT.

This clone was seen a handful of times. V is TRBV7-2 and J is TRBJ2-5; D possibly matches TRBD1 or TRBD2 (6 bases each). This CDR3 region has 12 residues. V was pared by 8 bases and J by 1 base, with 8 bases between. Per the germline V gene, CDR1 is SGHTA and CDR2 is FQGNSA. Here the CDR3 DNA reads TGTGCCAGCCGGGGGCCCCAAGAGACCCAGTACTTC. Translating gives CASRGPQETQYF.

This clone appeared a few times. V is TRBV27 and J is TRBJ2-7; a possible D gene is TRBD2 (6 bases). Germline V gene lookup returns CDR1 MNHEY and CDR2 SMNVEV (reference sequence). V lost 3 bases to trimming and J lost 0 bases, with 9 bases between them. This CDR3 contains 14 residues. CDR3: CASSFNGGSYEQYF. The CDR3 DNA sequence: TGTGCCAGCAGTTTTAACGGGGGCTCCTACGAGCAGTACTTC.

V gene TRBV11-2 combines with J gene TRBJ2-1; 13 nucleotides match TRBD2. This CDR3 spans 15 amino acids. Per the germline V gene, CDR1 is SGHAT and CDR2 is FQNNGV. V gave up 4 bases and J gave up 9 bases; unmatched junction bases: 6. The CDR3 sequence is CASSSGLAGSSEQFF. The DNA of the CDR3 is TGTGCCAGCAGCTCGGGACTAGCGGGGTCCAGTGAGCAGTTCTTC.

The chain has TRBV28 and TRBJ1-5; maybe TRBD1 (5 bases). Trimming left V 7 bases short and J 7 bases short, with 20 bases between. This CDR3 region has 15 residues. The germline gives CDR1 MDHEN, CDR2 SYDVKM. The CDR3 DNA reads TGTGCCAGCACCCTCCCCGGGCAGGGCGGACAGCCCCAGCATTTT. The encoded protein is CASTLPGQGGQPQHF.

This clone was picked up a small number of times. V and J are TRBV7-6 and TRBJ2-4; D is possibly TRBD1 (5 bases). The CDR3 runs to 16 residues. V gave up 2 bases and J gave up 1 base, with 12 bases separating them. Germline CDR1 SGHVS, CDR2 FNYEAQ. The chain's CDR3 is CASSLSGYRAKNIQYF. DNA of the CDR3: TGTGCCAGCAGCTTATCTGGGTACAGGGCCAAAAACATTCAGTACTTC.

This clone was recorded a few times. V gene TRBV19 combines with J gene TRBJ2-5, with 8 bases fitting TRBD2. The V gene's germline CDR1 is LNHDA and CDR2 SQIVND (reference sequence). There are 14 residues in the CDR3. After removal of 7 bases from V and 0 bases from J, the junction contained 4 bases not matched to a gene. The CDR3 region has the DNA TGTGCCAGTACGGGGGGGACTTACCAAGAGACCCAGTACTTC. This sequence encodes CASTGGTYQETQYF.

This clone was detected a few times. V and J are TRBV9 and TRBJ2-2; TRBD2 aligns across 8 bases. The V gene's germline CDR1 is SGDLS and CDR2 YYNGEE. The CDR3 loop spans 14 amino acids. Unmatched junction bases numbered 4, after V lost 4 bases and J lost 5 bases. The CDR3 region is CASSSGLVTGELFF. The CDR3 DNA reads as TGTGCCAGCAGCTCGGGACTAGTTACCGGGGAGCTGTTTTTT. The entire variable domain, with the rest obtained from reference TRBV9 and TRBJ2-2, is as follows: DSGVTQTPKHLITATGQRVTLRCSPRSGDLSVYWYQQSLDQGLQFLIQYYNGEERAKGNILERFSAQQFPDLHSELNLSSLELGDSALYFCASSSGLVTGELFFGEGSRLTVL.

The chain links TRBV15 to TRBJ1-5; tentative D call: TRBD1 (6 bases). CDR3 size: 13 residues. CDR1 and CDR2 (germline): LNHNV, YYDKDF (reference sequence). Deletions cut 2 bases from V and 4 bases from J, with 6 bases between. CDR3 amino acids: CATSRQGNQPQHF. DNA for the CDR3: TGTGCCACCAGCAGACAGGGGAATCAGCCCCAGCATTTT. The whole variable domain, remainder taken from reference TRBV15 and TRBJ1-5, is DAMVIQNPRYQVTQFGKPVTLSCSQTLNHNVMYWYQQKSSQAPKLLFHYYDKDFNNEADTPDNFQSRRPNTSFCFLDIRSPGLGDTAMYLCATSRQGNQPQHFGDGTRLSIL.

This clone was seen a handful of times. Different DNA sequences within this sample yield the same CDR3. The chain recombines TRBV7-9 with TRBJ2-3, with D possibly TRBD2 on 6 matching bases. In germline, CDR1 is SEHNR, CDR2 FQNEAQ (reference sequence). With 3 bases removed from V and 3 bases from J, the gap between germline ends came to 10 bases. The CDR3 has 14 residues. Here the CDR3 reads CASSLRGGTDTQYF. CDR3 nucleotides: TGTGCCAGCAGCTTGAGGGGAGGAACAGATACGCAGTATTTT.

A few counts support this clone. The chain uses TRBV30 and TRBJ1-5, with D maybe TRBD1 (5 bases). The CDR3 is 16 residues long. V gave up 0 bases and J gave up 4 bases, with 16 bases separating them. Germline V lookup: CDR1 GTSNPN, CDR2 SVGIG (reference sequence). The CDR3 DNA follows: TGTGCCTGGAGTGTAGGAAGGGGCGCATCAAATCAGCCCCAGCATTTT. Its translation: CAWSVGRGASNQPQHF.

V is TRBV7-9 and J is TRBJ1-2; D gene unclear. The CDR3 runs 13 residues. CDR1 and CDR2 (germline): SEHNR, FQNEAQ (reference sequence). Trimming shortened V by 1 base and J by 4 bases, and 7 bases separated the two germline ends. CDR3 in DNA: TGTGCCAGCAGCTTAGACAGTCCCTATGGCTACACCTTC. Encoded protein: CASSLDSPYGYTF.